This TCR beta chain was sequenced for a study of T cell repertoires in cytomegalovirus infection (dated by TCRdb to between 2017 and 2020). Describing the broader study: Peptide stimulations targeted recently identified HLA-C-restricted CMV epitopes, whose presentation resists viral immunomodulation, together with well-studied HLA-B-restricted epitopes. Donor HLA type was relevant to the analysis, because carriage of CMV infection together with the matching HLA type was indicated by public TCR beta signatures.

Only a few counts were recorded for this clonotype. The clone's antigen remains unknown. Base qualities are missing; no much larger clone stands one base away. Taken from cysteine to phenylalanine, the CDR3 has 15 residues. Kept here is only the CDR3 DNA, which spans 45 bases and is read in frame from base 1. V gives up 3 bases and J gives up 2 bases, and the segment between their germline ends measures 12 bases. According to the germline V gene, CDR1 reads SGHDN and CDR2 reads FVKESK. What the study reported, not specific to this receptor: In the ex vivo response, HLA-C-restricted CMV-specific TCR beta clonotypes were dominant, and in two of eight donors the single most frequent clonotype came from this HLA-C-restricted group. In both this cohort and an independent cohort of several hundred donors, the cumulative frequency of public TCR beta family members distinguished carriers of CMV infection plus the relevant HLA type.

TCRdb records Illumina HiSeq 1500 as the sequencer. The public reads were run again by TCRdb, first through fastp at Q25 and then through MiXCR, and only productive beta chains were kept. Entries that share a CDR3 protein sequence are merged under the most common genes and DNA. The sample yields approximately 590,000 distinct CDR3 sequences; 40% were counted once. 48% of the sample is taken by the ten largest. The label giving this sample's treatment or condition can be read as: in vitro stimulation with specific CMV peptide epitopes to enrich CMV-specific T cells. This specimen was cultured PBMCs, taken from culture after CMV antigen stimulation. The receptor was isolated from a human donor in good health (CMV status not recorded). Some clones in this sample may be carry-over from other donors' samples. This chain joins TRBV14 to TRBJ2-3; too little of a D gene remains to name it. The CDR3 has the sequence CASSHWYGVTDTQYF. The bases are TGTGCCAGCAGCCACTGGTATGGGGTCACAGATACGCAGTATTTT.